This T cell receptor beta chain comes out of a study of T-cell memory formation after mild COVID-19. Notes on the study in general: Certain responding clones were present in pre-infection memory, suggesting participation of cross-reactive memory. Second-wave clones reaching peak frequency on day 37 lacked confirmed SARS-CoV-2 specificity. CD4+ contracting clones were found mainly in CM and EM, and CD8+ ones in EMRA.

V was pared by 6 bases and J by 0 bases, with 12 bases between. The CDR3 is 15 residues long. TCRdb ran MiXCR on the 5' RACE reads and lists one entry per CDR3 protein. The sample has fewer than 650,000 distinct CDR3 sequences, 15% to 20% seen once. This clonotype showed up just a few times. As yet, its antigen is unknown. The chain carries TRBV12-3 or TRBV12-4 and TRBJ1-5; a weak D match, TRBD1 (5 bases). The receptor was isolated from an adult woman who had mild COVID-19 (a few samples of this study predate the infection). Cell type and time point are not known. Source material: PBMCs or a T cell subset sorted from them (not recorded which). The DNA of the CDR3 is TGTGCCAGCAGGACGCAGGGACCTAGCAATCAGCCCCAGCATTTT. Amino acids: CASRTQGPSNQPQHF.